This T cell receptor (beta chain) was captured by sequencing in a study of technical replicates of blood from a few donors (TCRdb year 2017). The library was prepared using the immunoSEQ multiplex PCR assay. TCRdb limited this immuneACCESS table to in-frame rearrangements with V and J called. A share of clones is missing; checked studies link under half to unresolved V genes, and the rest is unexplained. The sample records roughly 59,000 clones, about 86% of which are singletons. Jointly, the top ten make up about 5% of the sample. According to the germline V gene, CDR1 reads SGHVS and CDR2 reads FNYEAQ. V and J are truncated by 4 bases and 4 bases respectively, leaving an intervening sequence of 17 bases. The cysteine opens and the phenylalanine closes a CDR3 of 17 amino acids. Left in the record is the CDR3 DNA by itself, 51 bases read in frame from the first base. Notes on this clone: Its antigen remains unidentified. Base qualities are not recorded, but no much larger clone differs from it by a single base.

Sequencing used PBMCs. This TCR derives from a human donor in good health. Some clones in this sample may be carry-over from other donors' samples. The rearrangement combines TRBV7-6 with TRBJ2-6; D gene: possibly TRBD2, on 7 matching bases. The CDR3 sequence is CASSSILGGPGANVLTF. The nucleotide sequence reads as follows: TGTGCCAGCAGCTCCATCCTCGGGGGGCCAGGGGCCAACGTCCTGACTTTC.